These 20 T cell receptor beta chains originate from one sample sequenced in a study of shared clonotypes between healthy human individuals. Data came from immunoSEQ multiplex PCR; TCRdb stores just in-frame clones and leaves some out. This table has roughly 2.6 million clones, approximately 92% appearing once. The sample comprised naive CD4+ T cells sorted from blood. Subset reported: CD45RA+ positively selected. The receptors derive from a man aged 18 to 30 in good health.

The chain carries TRBV6-1 and TRBJ1-5; the D is unclear. The V end was cut by 4 bases, the J end by 0 bases, with 10 bases between. The V gene's germline CDR1 is MNHNS and CDR2 SASEGT. The CDR3 totals 15 residues. This CDR3 reads CASSGTAYSNQPQHF. In DNA form, the CDR3 reads TGTGCCAGCAGTGGGACGGCTTATAGCAATCAGCCCCAGCATTTT.

This clone was counted between two and nine times. The chain is built from TRBV7-9 and TRBJ2-7; maybe TRBD2 (6 bases). The CDR3 contains 15 residues. Germline loops: CDR1 SEHNR, CDR2 FQNEAQ (reference sequence). V dropped 5 bases and J dropped 6 bases, with 20 bases sitting between them. CDR3 coding DNA: TGTGCCAGCAGCGATAGACTAGGATCAATTGGCGAGCAGTACTTC. Its translation is CASSDRLGSIGEQYF.

Turning to this clone: This sample also contains other DNA sequences that code for the same CDR3. Here the CDR3 DNA reads TGTGCCAGTAGTGCGACAGGTACGAACTATGGCTACACCTTC. Protein: CASSATGTNYGYTF. This chain connects TRBV19 to TRBJ1-2, with D possibly matching TRBD1 (6 bases). CDR1 is LNHDA and CDR2 is SQIVND in the germline V gene (reference sequence). V dropped 5 bases and J dropped 2 bases, with 12 bases sitting between them. CDR3 length: 14 residues. The full variable domain, with the rest looked up from reference TRBV19 and TRBJ1-2, is DGGITQSPKYLFRKEGQNVTLSCEQNLNHDAMYWYRQDPGQGLRLIYYSQIVNDFQKGDIAEGYSVSREKKESFPLTVTSAQKNPTAFYLCASSATGTNYGYTFGSGTRLTVV.

V is TRBV2 and J is TRBJ2-2; 7 bases are a match to TRBD1. Trimming at V came to 5 bases and at J to 7 bases, leaving 7 bases not matched to a gene. This CDR3 comprises 14 residues. CDR1 and CDR2 (germline): SNHLY, FYNNEI. The CDR3 is CASSLQGLNGELFF. Written as DNA, the CDR3 is TGTGCCAGCAGTTTACAGGGGCTTAACGGGGAGCTGTTTTTT.

V gene TRBV14 combines with J gene TRBJ2-1; D tentatively reads TRBD1 or TRBD2 (5 bases each). The CDR3 consists of 12 residues. Germline V lookup: CDR1 SGHDN, CDR2 FVKESK. V was shortened by 3 bases and J by 12 bases, with 12 bases between the two germline ends. CDR3 in amino acids: CASSHPGTLQFF. The CDR3 coding sequence is TGTGCCAGCAGCCATCCCGGGACGTTGCAGTTCTTC.

The rearrangement links TRBV28 to TRBJ1-5, with D possibly matching TRBD1 (5 bases). This CDR3 is built from 15 residues. The V end lost 5 bases, the J end lost 0 bases, and 11 bases lay between the germline ends. Germline V gene sequence: CDR1 MDHEN, CDR2 SYDVKM. The CDR3 DNA is TGTGCCAGCAGTGCCGGACAAGGTAGCAATCAGCCCCAGCATTTT. This encodes CASSAGQGSNQPQHF.

The V gene is TRBV20-1, the J gene TRBJ2-1; D ambiguous. V lost 6 bases to trimming and J lost 10 bases, with 13 bases between them. The length of the CDR3 is 11 residues. Germline V gene lookup returns CDR1 DFQATT and CDR2 SNEGSKA (reference sequence). The CDR3 nucleotides are TGCAGTGCCCTCTCCCCTTGGGAGCAGTTCTTC. This codes for CSALSPWEQFF.

V gene TRBV11-2 combines with J gene TRBJ2-3; 9 bases align to TRBD2. Trimming removed 5 bases from V and 7 bases from J; junction bases left unmatched: 10. This CDR3 spans 15 amino acids. Germline CDR1 SGHAT, CDR2 FQNNGV. CDR3 nucleotide sequence: TGTGCCAGCAGCCCCCAGCTAGCGGGGTCCCATACGCAGTATTTT. It codes for CASSPQLAGSHTQYF.

This clone was counted a single time. This chain joins TRBV2 and TRBJ1-5; D remains unclear. The CDR3 is made up of 15 amino acids. Trimming cost V 3 bases and J 6 bases, with 15 bases left between them. CDR1 and CDR2 from the germline V gene are SNHLY and FYNNEI. DNA for the CDR3: TGTGCCAGCAGTGAGGAGGGAATAGTAGGTCAGCCCCAGCATTTT. This translates into CASSEEGIVGQPQHF.

The chain couples TRBV7-9 to TRBJ2-7, with D possibly matching TRBD2 (6 bases). The V end lost 2 bases, the J end lost 0 bases, and 14 bases lay between the germline ends. The V gene's germline CDR1 is SEHNR and CDR2 FQNEAQ (reference sequence). This CDR3 is 16 amino acids long. The CDR3 region is CASSLRVGGSSYEQYF. CDR3 sequence (DNA): TGTGCCAGCAGCTTACGTGTGGGGGGTAGCTCCTACGAGCAGTACTTC.

The chain is built from TRBV11-3 and TRBJ2-3, with 16 bases lining up with TRBD2. Germline V CDR1 and CDR2: SGHNT, YENEEA. This CDR3 spans 17 amino acids. J gave up 1 base and V 4 bases, and 2 bases lay outside the gene matches. The CDR3 sequence: CASSSGLAGGRTDTQYF. As DNA, the CDR3 is TGTGCCAGCAGCTCGGGACTAGCGGGGGGGCGCACAGATACGCAGTATTTT.

The rearrangement joins TRBV2 to TRBJ2-7, with TRBD2 matching 7 bases. The CDR3 has 14 residues. In germline, CDR1 is SNHLY, CDR2 FYNNEI. Trimming took 8 bases from V and 3 from J; bases not matched to a gene: 10. The CDR3 nucleotides read TGTGCCAGCGGGAGGGGCAGGATGGGCTACGAGCAGTACTTC. Encoded protein: CASGRGRMGYEQYF. The full variable domain, completed using reference TRBV2 and TRBJ2-7, is EPEVTQTPSHQVTQMGQEVILRCVPISNHLYFYWYRQILGQKVEFLVSFYNNEISEKSEIFDDQFSVERPDGSNFTLKIRSTKLEDSAMYFCASGRGRMGYEQYFGPGTRLTVT.

About this clone: Distinct nucleotide sequences in the sample also encode this CDR3. This chain links TRBV9 with TRBJ2-5, with D possibly TRBD2 on 5 matching bases. V was trimmed by 0 bases and J by 5 bases, leaving 14 bases between them. The CDR3 spans 15 residues. The V gene's germline CDR1 is SGDLS and CDR2 YYNGEE. CDR3 nucleotides: TGTGCCAGCAGCGTAGGCGGCGGGCCATCGGAGACCCAGTACTTC. The encoded protein is CASSVGGGPSETQYF.

The J gene is TRBJ2-7, the V gene TRBV6-4; TRBD1 aligns across 9 bases. CDR1 is MRHNA, CDR2 SNTAGT, per germline. The CDR3 has 13 residues. The J segment lost 4 bases and the V segment lost 4 bases, leaving 2 bases of the junction unmatched. CDR3 nucleotide sequence: TGTGCCAGCAGTGTCGACAGGGGGTACGAGCAGTACTTC. Translation gives CASSVDRGYEQYF.

The chain couples TRBV6-5 to TRBJ1-2; D perhaps matches TRBD1 (5 bases). The V gene lost 6 bases and the J gene lost 7 bases, with 18 bases spanning the gap. Germline-derived CDR1 and CDR2 are MNHEY and SVGAGI. The CDR3 has 14 residues. CDR3 sequence: CASRRNQGQVGYTF. CDR3 sequence (DNA): TGTGCCAGCAGACGAAATCAGGGTCAAGTTGGCTACACCTTC.

Concerning this clone: The same CDR3 can be traced to other DNA sequences in this sample. The V call is TRBV5-1, the J call TRBJ2-3; 8 bases map to TRBD2. Germline V gene sequence: CDR1 SGHRS, CDR2 YFSETQ. The V segment lost 0 bases and the J segment 4 bases; nucleotides outside the gene matches: 4. The CDR3 totals 15 residues. In nucleotides, the CDR3 is TGCGCCAGCAGCTTGGGGACTAGCACCCCAGATACGCAGTATTTT. It specifies CASSLGTSTPDTQYF.

This clone showed up just once. The chain has TRBV5-6 and TRBJ2-7, with D hard to call. Trimming cost V 0 bases and J 3 bases, with 13 bases left between them. CDR3 size: 15 residues. Germline CDR1 reads SGHDT; CDR2 reads YYEEEE. In DNA, the CDR3 is TGTGCCAGCAGCTTGGCGGAACGGATTATCTACGAGCAGTACTTC. Translating gives CASSLAERIIYEQYF.

In DNA form, the CDR3 reads TGTGCCAGCCGTTCCGGGACAGGGACTTACGAGCAGTACTTC. As protein: CASRSGTGTYEQYF. The chain joins TRBV6-1 to TRBJ2-7; the match to TRBD1 covers 9 bases. V shed 8 bases, J shed 4 bases, and the junction held 9 bases outside the gene matches. CDR1 and CDR2 from the germline V gene are MNHNS and SASEGT. This CDR3 has 14 amino acids.

On this clone: Other DNA sequences in the same sample also yield this CDR3. The J gene is TRBJ1-1, the V gene TRBV29-1, with TRBD1 as a possible D gene (5 bases). Germline-derived CDR1 and CDR2 are SQVTM and ANQGSEA. The germline V and J ends were trimmed by 6 bases and 0 bases, with 8 bases remaining between them. There are 12 residues in the CDR3. CDR3 sequence (DNA): TGCAGCGTGGGCAGGGTGAACACTGAAGCTTTCTTT. Translation: CSVGRVNTEAFF. The full variable domain, its missing parts supplied by reference TRBV29-1 and TRBJ1-1, is SAVISQKPSRDICQRGTSLTIQCQVDSQVTMMFWYRQQPGQSLTLIATANQGSEATYESGFVIDKFPISRPNLTFSTLTVSNMSPEDSSIYLCSVGRVNTEAFFGQGTRLTVV.

Comments on this clone: Different DNA sequences within this sample yield the same CDR3. This sequence joins TRBV6-6 and TRBJ1-1, with 7 bases matching TRBD1. The V gene's germline CDR1 is MNHNY and CDR2 SVGAGI (reference sequence). With 7 bases clipped from V and 5 bases from J, the junction kept 13 bases outside the gene matches. The CDR3 covers 15 residues. CDR3 amino acids: CASTERQGAGTEAFF. The CDR3 DNA reads as TGTGCCAGCACCGAAAGACAGGGTGCTGGAACTGAAGCTTTCTTT.